A single sample gave rise to the 28 T cell receptor beta chains below, sequenced in a study of HIV-infected patients and healthy controls. Antiretroviral therapy had run roughly three months, about 14 weeks, before follow-up blood collection. All unsorted peripheral T cells were captured because whole blood was used without fractionation. Alpha and beta constant-region primers primed reverse transcription of about 470 ng RNA. Each of the alpha and beta chains got its own library through chain-specific third strand synthesis with indices. TCRdb re-derived calls from the 5' RACE reads in MiXCR, one entry per CDR3 protein. This table holds some 8,900 distinct CDR3 sequences, about 8% found once. The input for sequencing was blood, taken during antiretroviral therapy. The source is an adult with HIV infection.

In its sample, this clonotype is medium-sized. V gene TRBV12-3 or TRBV12-4 combines with J gene TRBJ2-6; D ambiguous. Deletions cut 3 bases from V and 0 bases from J, with 9 bases between. This CDR3 spans 16 amino acids. CDR3 loop: CASSLGESSGANVLTF. CDR3 sequence (DNA): TGTGCCAGCAGTTTGGGTGAGAGCTCTGGGGCCAACGTCCTGACTTTC.

This clonotype is termed medium-sized. The chain uses TRBV6-5 and TRBJ2-1, with TRBD2 matching over 15 bases. The CDR3 is 16 residues long. V trimming: 6 bases; J trimming: 9 bases; junction bases outside the gene matches: 9. Germline V gene data show CDR1 as MNHEY and CDR2 as SVGAGI. CDR3 amino acids: CASSRGLAGGSGEQFF. In DNA, the CDR3 is TGTGCCAGCAGCCGGGGACTAGCGGGAGGATCCGGTGAGCAGTTCTTC.

In this sample, this clonotype turned up a few times. The rearrangement uses TRBV4-3 and TRBJ1-5; possible D gene TRBD1, 5 bases. This CDR3 spans 16 amino acids. Germline V lookup: CDR1 LGHNA, CDR2 YSLEER. V was clipped by 0 bases and J by 3 bases, with 12 bases between them. In nucleotides, the CDR3 is TGCGCCAGCAGCCAAGATCCGAGGGGCCACAATCAGCCCCAGCATTTT. It translates to CASSQDPRGHNQPQHF.

This clonotype showed up just a few times. The V gene is TRBV20-1, the J gene TRBJ1-4; D is undetermined. Germline V gene sequence: CDR1 DFQATT, CDR2 SNEGSKA (reference sequence). The V end lost 6 bases, the J end lost 7 bases, and 15 bases lay between the germline ends. The CDR3 has 13 residues. CDR3: CSATTAVGEKLFF. The CDR3 coding sequence is TGCAGTGCCACGACGGCCGTCGGTGAAAAACTGTTTTTT.

By proportion, this clonotype is medium-sized. The chain is built from TRBV23-1 and TRBJ1-1, with D possibly matching TRBD1 (5 bases). TRBV23-1 is marked as an open reading frame, function uncertain. This CDR3 contains 14 residues. The V gene lost 3 bases and the J gene lost 3 bases, with 11 bases spanning the gap. The CDR3 DNA reads TGCGCCAGCAGTCACTATGGACATTACACTGAAGCTTTCTTT. Its translation: CASSHYGHYTEAFF.

The V and J genes are TRBV11-2 and TRBJ1-2; the D is unclear. This CDR3 has 16 residues. V lost 5 bases and J 3 bases, leaving 19 bases between the germline ends. Germline V CDR1 and CDR2: SGHAT, FQNNGV. The CDR3 loop is CASSPLLGNYYYGYTF. CDR3 nucleotide sequence: TGTGCCAGCAGCCCCCTTTTGGGGAACTACTACTATGGCTACACCTTC.

By proportion, this clonotype is medium-sized (0.01 to 0.1%). CDR3 in amino acids: CASSLRTLLNTEAFF. In DNA, the CDR3 is TGTGCCAGCAGCCTCAGGACCCTACTGAACACTGAAGCTTTCTTT. The genes are TRBV6-5 and TRBJ1-1; D is unresolved. Trimming removed 6 bases from V and 0 bases from J, with 14 bases in between. Germline lookup yields CDR1 MNHEY and CDR2 SVGAGI. The CDR3 runs 15 residues.

The table lists this clonotype with many counts. The chain links TRBV7-8 to TRBJ1-2; unclear D gene. CDR1 is SGHVS, CDR2 FQNEAQ, per germline. The CDR3 contains 13 residues. Trimming stripped 5 bases from V and 3 bases from J, with 10 bases between. The CDR3 sequence: CASSVIRHYGYTF. CDR3 nucleotide sequence: TGTGCCAGCAGCGTAATAAGGCACTATGGCTACACCTTC.

At least ten counts were recorded for this clonotype. The gene calls are TRBV7-8 and TRBJ2-5; D is ambiguous. Germline loops: CDR1 SGHVS, CDR2 FQNEAQ. The CDR3 length is 11 residues. V gave up 5 bases and J gave up 5 bases, with 6 bases separating them. The CDR3 DNA reads TGTGCCAGCAGCGCGCTGGAGACCCAGTACTTC. Encoded protein: CASSALETQYF.

There are many counts of this clonotype. The genes are TRBV7-2 and TRBJ1-6; D is unresolved. The V gene's germline CDR1 is SGHTA and CDR2 FQGNSA. V lost 5 bases and J 5 bases, leaving 13 bases between the germline ends. The CDR3 extends over 15 amino acids. The CDR3: CASSDPGPNNSPLHF. The CDR3 coding sequence is TGTGCCAGCAGCGATCCGGGCCCTAATAATTCACCCCTCCACTTT. Full variable domain (remainder filled in from reference TRBV7-2 and TRBJ1-6): GAGVSQSPSNKVTEKGKDVELRCDPISGHTALYWYRQSLGQGLEFLIYFQGNSAPDKSGLPSDRFSAERTGGSVSTLTIQRTQQEDSAVYLCASSDPGPNNSPLHFGNGTRLTVT.

In this sample, this clonotype is medium-sized. The chain links TRBV3-1 to TRBJ2-5; D is uncertain. V was pared by 4 bases and J by 0 bases, with 12 bases between. CDR3 length equals 15 residues. The germline CDR1 and CDR2 sequences are LGHDT and YNNKEL (reference sequence). CDR3 sequence: CASSPTIEDQETQYF. The CDR3 DNA follows: TGTGCCAGCAGCCCAACGATAGAGGACCAAGAGACCCAGTACTTC.

In its sample, this clonotype was seen many times. This chain connects TRBV7-2 to TRBJ1-3, with 7 bases that match TRBD1. The V and J ends lost 1 base and 0 bases, in that order; junction bases with no gene match: 6. The CDR3 has 17 residues. In germline, CDR1 is SGHTA, CDR2 FQGNSA. The CDR3 is CASSLEATGFSGNTIYF. The CDR3 DNA sequence: TGTGCCAGCAGCTTAGAGGCGACAGGGTTCTCTGGAAACACCATATATTTT.

Within the sample, this clonotype is medium-sized. This chain uses TRBV3-1 with TRBJ2-1, with TRBD1 identical over 8 bases. The junction had 4 bases not matched to a gene; V was cut back by 1 base and J by 5 bases. The germline V gene has CDR1 LGHDT and CDR2 YNNKEL (reference sequence). The CDR3 length is 15 residues. The CDR3 protein is CASSQGRGLNNEQFF. DNA of the CDR3: TGTGCCAGCAGCCAAGGCAGGGGGCTCAACAATGAGCAGTTCTTC.

At least ten counts were recorded for this clonotype. The V gene is TRBV15, the J gene TRBJ2-7; possibly TRBD1 for D (5 bases). CDR1 and CDR2 from the germline V gene are LNHNV and YYDKDF (reference sequence). V dropped 7 bases and J dropped 4 bases, with 20 bases sitting between them. The CDR3 contains 15 residues. CDR3 protein: CATKRGWGDAYEQYF. In DNA form, the CDR3 reads TGTGCCACCAAGAGAGGATGGGGCGATGCGTACGAGCAGTACTTC.

The chain couples TRBV12-3 or TRBV12-4 to TRBJ1-2; TRBD1 might be the D (5 bases). The CDR3 is 12 amino acids. V lost 8 bases, J lost 7 bases, and 14 bases lay in between. CDR3 in amino acids: CASGTGIGGYTF. CDR3 nucleotide sequence: TGTGCCAGCGGAACAGGAATCGGTGGCTACACCTTC.

The V and J genes are TRBV6-2 or TRBV6-3 and TRBJ2-5; D possibly corresponds to TRBD2 (5 bases). V lost 2 bases to trimming and J lost 2 bases, with 6 bases between them. Germline loops: CDR1 MNHEY, CDR2 SVGEGT. CDR3 length: 13 residues. DNA for the CDR3: TGTGCCAGCAGTTACCGACTACAAGAGACCCAGTACTTC. Encoded protein: CASSYRLQETQYF.

This sequence joins TRBV30 and TRBJ1-5; perhaps TRBD1 as D (6 bases). Trimming took 0 bases from V and 3 from J, leaving 12 bases between them. This CDR3 region has 15 residues. CDR1 and CDR2 (germline): GTSNPN, SVGIG (reference sequence). The CDR3 loop reads CAWSVGASANQPQHF. CDR3 coding DNA: TGTGCCTGGAGTGTGGGGGCCTCCGCCAATCAGCCCCAGCATTTT.

This clonotype was counted at least ten times. The chain combines TRBV27 with TRBJ1-4; 12 nucleotides match TRBD1. This CDR3 has 17 amino acids. Germline values: CDR1 MNHEY, CDR2 SMNVEV (reference sequence). Trimming removed 1 base from V and 4 bases from J; junction bases left unmatched: 4. The chain's CDR3 is CASSLLGQGALNEKLFF. In DNA, the CDR3 is TGTGCCAGCAGTTTATTGGGACAGGGGGCCCTTAATGAAAAACTGTTTTTT.

This clonotype was observed at least ten times. V is TRBV6-4 and J is TRBJ1-6; D might be TRBD1 (6 bases). The V end lost 4 bases, the J end lost 5 bases, and 6 bases lay between the germline ends. The germline CDR1 and CDR2 sequences are MRHNA and SNTAGT. The CDR3 runs 13 residues. CDR3 residues: CASSAGDNSPLHF. In DNA, the CDR3 is TGTGCCAGCAGTGCAGGGGATAATTCACCCCTCCACTTT.

There are many counts of this clonotype. This rearrangement joins TRBV7-9 to TRBJ1-1; D not resolved. The germline V and J ends were trimmed by 4 bases and 8 bases, with 14 bases remaining between them. The CDR3 has 13 residues. The germline gives CDR1 SEHNR, CDR2 FQNEAQ (reference sequence). CDR3 residues: CASSYPQGREAFF. In nucleotides, the CDR3 is TGTGCCAGCAGCTACCCTCAAGGGAGAGAAGCTTTCTTT. Filled out from reference TRBV7-9 and TRBJ1-1, the complete variable domain reads DTGVSQNPRHKITKRGQNVTFRCDPISEHNRLYWYRQTLGQGPEFLTYFQNEAQLEKSRLLSDRFSAERPKGSFSTLEIQRTEQGDSAMYLCASSYPQGREAFFGQGTRLTVV.

This clonotype was counted many times. This chain links TRBV5-1 with TRBJ1-6; 12 bases map to TRBD1. Germline CDR1 is SGHRS and CDR2 is YFSETQ. This CDR3 has 17 amino acids. Losses at the gene ends were 4 bases for V and 7 bases for J; bases not matched to a gene: 9. The CDR3: CASSPTGTGGRNSPLHF. The CDR3, as DNA: TGCGCCAGCAGCCCGACCGGGACAGGGGGCCGGAATTCACCCCTCCACTTT.

In this sample, this clonotype is medium-sized. This rearrangement joins TRBV10-2 to TRBJ2-2, with TRBD1 as a possible D gene (5 bases). The CDR3 loop spans 14 amino acids. V was pared by 6 bases and J by 0 bases, with 8 bases between. The germline CDR1 and CDR2 sequences are WSHSY and SAAADI. The CDR3 here is CASRGRANTGELFF. The CDR3 nucleotides are TGCGCCAGCAGAGGCAGGGCGAACACCGGGGAGCTGTTTTTT.

This clonotype was seen more than once but under ten times. The V call is TRBV24-1, the J call TRBJ2-2; tentatively, D is TRBD1 (5 bases). CDR3 length: 12 amino acids. From germline, CDR1 is KGHDR and CDR2 SFDVKD. V gave up 5 bases and J gave up 7 bases, with 7 bases separating them. For the CDR3, the DNA is TGTGCCACCAGTGCAGGGCTCGGGGAGCTGTTTTTT. It yields the protein CATSAGLGELFF.

The chain combines TRBV6-6 with TRBJ2-7; 14 nucleotides align to TRBD2. J gave up 4 bases and V 9 bases, and 14 bases lay outside the gene matches. Germline loops: CDR1 MNHNY, CDR2 SVGAGI (reference sequence). This CDR3 is 17 amino acids long. The CDR3, as DNA: TGTGCCAGTATGCCGGGGACTAGCGGGAGCGAGAGGTACGAGCAGTACTTC. It codes for CASMPGTSGSERYEQYF.

Ten or more counts support this clonotype. The chain has TRBV20-1 and TRBJ2-7; no reliable D call. This CDR3 region has 16 residues. The V end was cut by 1 base, the J end by 3 bases, with 19 bases between. CDR1 and CDR2 from the germline V gene are DFQATT and SNEGSKA (reference sequence). CDR3: CSARAVLGRALYEQYF. The DNA of the CDR3 is TGCAGTGCTAGAGCAGTCCTGGGAAGGGCTCTCTACGAGCAGTACTTC.

At least ten counts were recorded for this clonotype. V is TRBV5-4 and J is TRBJ2-3; TRBD2 agrees at 7 bases. Germline CDR1 is SGHNT and CDR2 is YYREEE (reference sequence). V was pared by 4 bases and J by 3 bases, with 23 bases of the junction left unmatched. The CDR3 sequence is 20 residues long. The CDR3 DNA is TGTGCCAGCAGCCCCAAACCGGGGTCTAGCGGCCAAGCTTCGACAGATACGCAGTATTTT. It codes for CASSPKPGSSGQASTDTQYF.

This clonotype was picked up many times. The chain has TRBV2 and TRBJ1-1; D is uncertain. V dropped 1 base and J dropped 8 bases, with 17 bases sitting between them. There are 15 residues in the CDR3. Germline V lookup: CDR1 SNHLY, CDR2 FYNNEI. Here the CDR3 DNA reads TGTGCCAGCAGTGAAGGTCACGTCGCCCCTTCAGAAGCTTTCTTT. Translating gives CASSEGHVAPSEAFF. Full variable domain (outside the CDR3, taken from reference TRBV2 and TRBJ1-1): EPEVTQTPSHQVTQMGQEVILRCVPISNHLYFYWYRQILGQKVEFLVSFYNNEISEKSEIFDDQFSVERPDGSNFTLKIRSTKLEDSAMYFCASSEGHVAPSEAFFGQGTRLTVV.

This clonotype counts as medium-sized. This chain links TRBV18 with TRBJ1-4; D not certain. From germline, CDR1 is KGHSH and CDR2 LQKENI. The CDR3 length is 14 residues. V dropped 0 bases and J dropped 8 bases, with 10 bases sitting between them. The CDR3 coding sequence is TGTGCCAGCTCACCACCGGCCAGCCCCGAAAAACTGTTTTTT. This gives the protein CASSPPASPEKLFF.